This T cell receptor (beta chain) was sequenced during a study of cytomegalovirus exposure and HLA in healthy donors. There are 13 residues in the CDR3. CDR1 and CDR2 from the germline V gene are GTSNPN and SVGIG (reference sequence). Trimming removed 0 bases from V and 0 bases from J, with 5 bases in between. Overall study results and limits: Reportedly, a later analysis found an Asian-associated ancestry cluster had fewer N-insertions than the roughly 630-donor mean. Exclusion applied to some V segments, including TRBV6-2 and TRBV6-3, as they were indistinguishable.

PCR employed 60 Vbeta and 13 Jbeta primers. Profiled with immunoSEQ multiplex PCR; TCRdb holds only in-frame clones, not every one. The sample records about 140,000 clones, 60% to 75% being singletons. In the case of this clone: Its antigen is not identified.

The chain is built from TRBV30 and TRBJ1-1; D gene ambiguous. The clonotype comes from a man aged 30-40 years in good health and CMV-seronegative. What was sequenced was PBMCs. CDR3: CAWSVQLNTEAFF. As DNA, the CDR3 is TGTGCCTGGAGTGTACAGCTGAACACTGAAGCTTTCTTT.